Below, 13 T cell receptor beta chains from the same sample are listed, as sequenced in a study of blood T cells in healthy people across ages. Together with a sample-barcoded 5' primer, a J-beta primer mix was included in a second PCR lasting about 6 to 11 cycles. From the 5' RACE reads, TCRdb called clonotypes with MiXCR, one entry per CDR3 protein. The repertoire has approximately 810,000 distinct CDR3 sequences, around 36% of them found once; the top ten carry about an eighth. The sequenced sample was blood. Every receptor here comes from a man aged 18 to 30 in good health.

This sequence joins TRBV20-1 and TRBJ2-2; 11 bases map to TRBD2. This CDR3 spans 16 amino acids. V shed 5 bases, J shed 3 bases, and the junction held 8 bases outside the gene matches. Germline V lookup: CDR1 DFQATT, CDR2 SNEGSKA (reference sequence). The CDR3 nucleotides are TGCAGTGCTCTCTTTAGCGGGGGGGCTGACACCGGGGAGCTGTTTTTT. Translated, it gives CSALFSGGADTGELFF.

The chain is built from TRBV7-2 and TRBJ2-7; possible D gene TRBD1, 6 bases. The germline CDR1 and CDR2 sequences are SGHTA and FQGNSA. CDR3 size: 16 residues. The V and J ends lost 2 bases and 1 base respectively, with 15 bases between them. This CDR3 is CASSLQSQGLSYEQYF. In DNA form, the CDR3 reads TGTGCCAGCAGCTTACAAAGTCAGGGGTTATCCTACGAGCAGTACTTC.

The chain employs TRBV2 and TRBJ1-5; D is ambiguous. The CDR3 has 14 amino acids. Germline-derived CDR1 and CDR2 are SNHLY and FYNNEI. V lost 8 bases to trimming and J lost 7 bases, with 18 bases between them. The CDR3 here is CASLRGPFDQPQHF. The CDR3 region has the DNA TGTGCCAGCTTACGAGGCCCATTTGACCAGCCCCAGCATTTT.

This sequence joins TRBV20-1 and TRBJ2-3; TRBD2 aligns across 8 bases. Per germline, CDR1 DFQATT and CDR2 SNEGSKA (reference sequence). The CDR3 runs to 12 residues. The CDR3 DNA is TGCGCGGTAGCGGGGAGCACAGATACGCAGTATTTT. Translated: CAVAGSTDTQYF.

This rearrangement joins TRBV7-2 to TRBJ1-4; unclear D gene. V gave up 1 base and J gave up 8 bases, with 14 bases separating them. The CDR3 sequence is 15 residues long. CDR1 is SGHTA and CDR2 is FQGNSA in the germline V gene. CDR3 nucleotide sequence: TGTGCCAGCAGCTTAGGCGGCCCCCCGACAGAAAAACTGTTTTTT. Protein product: CASSLGGPPTEKLFF.

This clonotype showed up many times. J is TRBJ2-1 and V is TRBV20-1; 13 nucleotides match TRBD2. Trimming cost V 5 bases and J 9 bases; bases outside gene matches: 7. The CDR3 is made up of 14 amino acids. Germline V CDR1 and CDR2: DFQATT, SNEGSKA (reference sequence). The CDR3 protein is CSAPRLAGGSEQFF. The CDR3 bases are TGCAGTGCTCCACGACTAGCGGGGGGCAGTGAGCAGTTCTTC.

The rearrangement joins TRBV20-1 to TRBJ1-1; D is perhaps TRBD1 (6 bases). Germline CDR1 reads DFQATT; CDR2 reads SNEGSKA (reference sequence). This CDR3 contains 14 residues. Deletions cut 0 bases from V and 4 bases from J, with 12 bases between. CDR3 DNA: TGCAGTGCTAGAGACCTACAGGGTGGCACTGAAGCTTTCTTT. Translated, it gives CSARDLQGGTEAFF.

Many counts were recorded for this clonotype. The chain carries TRBV14 and TRBJ2-5; the D gene is possibly TRBD2 (5 bases). CDR1 is SGHDN and CDR2 is FVKESK in the germline V gene. V lost 0 bases, J lost 12 bases, and 8 bases lay in between. The CDR3 totals 11 residues. CDR3 amino acids: CASSQDTEEYF. The CDR3 coding sequence is TGTGCCAGCAGCCAAGATACGGAGGAGTACTTC.

The count of this clonotype is one. The V call is TRBV9, the J call TRBJ2-3, with 12 bases fitting TRBD2. Trimming removed 4 bases from V and 6 bases from J; junction bases left unmatched: 12. Germline values: CDR1 SGDLS, CDR2 YYNGEE. This CDR3 comprises 17 residues. CDR3 DNA sequence: TGTGCCAGCAGCTCAGGGGAACTAGCGGGAGGAGGGGATACGCAGTATTTT. Protein sequence: CASSSGELAGGGDTQYF.

This clonotype appeared many times. V gene TRBV5-5 combines with J gene TRBJ1-1; TRBD1 might be the D (6 bases). With 2 bases removed from V and 11 bases from J, the gap between germline ends came to 10 bases. The CDR3 extends over 11 amino acids. The germline V gene has CDR1 SGHKS and CDR2 YYEKEE (reference sequence). The CDR3 nucleotides are TGTGCCAGCAGCTTAACAGGGATGGCTTTCTTT. Translating it yields CASSLTGMAFF.

The chain carries TRBV5-4 and TRBJ2-3; D gene unclear. The V end was cut by 2 bases, the J end by 3 bases, with 16 bases between. Germline V CDR1 and CDR2: SGHNT, YYREEE (reference sequence). The CDR3 is made up of 16 amino acids. For the CDR3, the DNA is TGTGCCAGCAGCTTTTGGGTTGTGCCAGAGACAGATACGCAGTATTTT. Amino acids: CASSFWVVPETDTQYF.

A few counts support this clonotype. The rearrangement uses TRBV5-1 and TRBJ1-1; maybe TRBD1 (6 bases). Trimming took off 4 bases at V and 5 bases at J, with 12 bases between the two ends. Germline CDR1 SGHRS, CDR2 YFSETQ. The CDR3 spans 13 residues. The CDR3 reads CASSHTGHTEAFF. As DNA, the CDR3 is TGCGCCAGCAGCCATACAGGGCATACTGAAGCTTTCTTT.

The V call is TRBV12-3 or TRBV12-4, the J call TRBJ1-6, with D unresolved. The CDR3 has 13 amino acids. Deletions cut 7 bases from V and 11 bases from J, with 15 bases between. CDR3 protein: CASTPGGYAPLHF. DNA of the CDR3: TGTGCCAGCACCCCCGGTGGATACGCACCCCTCCACTTT.